The 14 T cell receptor beta chains in this list originate from one sample, sequenced in a study of blood T cells in healthy people across ages. With a J-beta primer mix and a sample-barcoded 5' primer, a second PCR ran about 7 to 12 cycles. TCRdb independently ran MiXCR on the 5' RACE reads; one entry per CDR3 protein. The sample lists about 1.4 million distinct CDR3 sequences; around 55% were seen once. Input material: blood. The receptors derive from a man in his late teens or twenties in good health.

CDR3 in DNA: TGTGCCAGCAGGCTCATAGCGGGGGGTAGGAATGAGCAGTTCTTC. Its translation: CASRLIAGGRNEQFF. The chain has TRBV5-5 and TRBJ2-1, with 10 nucleotides matching TRBD2. This CDR3 comprises 15 residues. Germline V lookup: CDR1 SGHKS, CDR2 YYEKEE (reference sequence). J was trimmed by 7 bases and V by 5 bases; bases with no gene match: 9. Combining the CDR3 with reference TRBV5-5 and TRBJ2-1 gives the whole variable domain DAGVTQSPTHLIKTRGQQVTLRCSPISGHKSVSWYQQVLGQGPQFIFQYYEKEERGRGNFPDRFSARQFPNYSSELNVNALLLGDSALYLCASRLIAGGRNEQFFGPGTRLTVL.

The rearrangement uses TRBV7-2 and TRBJ2-5; 7 nucleotides line up with TRBD2. CDR3 length equals 14 residues. CDR1 SGHTA and CDR2 FQGNSA come from the germline V gene. J was trimmed by 3 bases and V by 2 bases; bases with no gene match: 3. CDR3 sequence (DNA): TGTGCCAGCAGCTTATTTGCGGGGGAAGAGACCCAGTACTTC. It encodes CASSLFAGEETQYF.

The gene calls are TRBV12-3 or TRBV12-4 and TRBJ1-5; TRBD1 agrees at 7 bases. Trimming took 5 bases from V and 6 from J; bases not matched to a gene: 10. CDR3 length equals 15 residues. The CDR3 DNA reads TGTGCCAGCAGTCCGACTGACAGGGATGTTCAGCCCCAGCATTTT. Its protein product is CASSPTDRDVQPQHF.

There are a few counts of this clonotype. The chain couples TRBV5-1 to TRBJ2-5; 9 bases fit TRBD1. The J segment lost 5 bases and the V segment lost 4 bases, leaving 6 bases of the junction unmatched. CDR1 is SGHRS and CDR2 is YFSETQ in the germline V gene. The CDR3 runs 14 residues. CDR3 residues: CASSQRTGEETQYF. As DNA, the CDR3 is TGCGCCAGCAGCCAAAGGACAGGGGAGGAGACCCAGTACTTC. Variable domain in full (rest from reference TRBV5-1 and TRBJ2-5): KAGVTQTPRYLIKTRGQQVTLSCSPISGHRSVSWYQQTPGQGLQFLFEYFSETQRNKGNFPGRFSGRQFSNSRSEMNVSTLELGDSALYLCASSQRTGEETQYFGPGTRLLVL.

This rearrangement joins TRBV27 to TRBJ2-7, with D maybe TRBD1 (5 bases). Germline CDR1 and CDR2: MNHEY and SMNVEV (reference sequence). The CDR3 is 15 residues long. Between the trimmed V and J ends, which lost 7 bases and 7 bases, there was a span of 23 bases. Here the CDR3 reads CASTFRVGTYNEQYF. CDR3 in DNA: TGTGCCAGCACCTTCAGGGTTGGCACCTACAATGAGCAGTACTTC.

The V call is TRBV20-1, the J call TRBJ2-7; 8 bases line up with TRBD2. The CDR3 extends over 13 amino acids. Looked up from germline, CDR1 is DFQATT and CDR2 is SNEGSKA (reference sequence). The ends lost 6 bases at V and 2 bases at J; junction bases unmatched: 6. The CDR3 DNA reads as TGCAGTGCCACCACTAGCGGCGCCTACGAGCAGTACTTC. Protein: CSATTSGAYEQYF.

The rearrangement uses TRBV27 and TRBJ2-1, with D possibly TRBD2 on 6 matching bases. Trimming cost V 4 bases and J 6 bases, with 13 bases left between them. CDR3 length: 14 residues. The germline CDR1 and CDR2 sequences are MNHEY and SMNVEV (reference sequence). The CDR3 loop is CASSSIPGGNEQFF. In DNA, the CDR3 is TGTGCCAGCAGTTCAATCCCCGGGGGCAATGAGCAGTTCTTC.

This chain connects TRBV6-5 to TRBJ2-1; the match to TRBD2 covers 12 bases. This CDR3 spans 16 amino acids. The V gene end was trimmed by 2 bases and the J gene end by 7 bases; junction bases not matched to a gene: 6. Germline CDR1 MNHEY, CDR2 SVGAGI. The CDR3 bases are TGTGCCAGCAGTTACCTTCTGACTAGCGGGGGTAATGAGCAGTTCTTC. Amino acid sequence: CASSYLLTSGGNEQFF.

The chain combines TRBV10-3 with TRBJ2-7; 9 bases are a match to TRBD2. CDR3 length equals 16 residues. The V segment lost 2 bases and the J segment 2 bases; nucleotides outside the gene matches: 7. Germline CDR1 is ENHRY and CDR2 is SYGVKD. The CDR3 DNA reads as TGTGCCATCAGTGAGCCCCTAGCGGGGAGCACCTACGAGCAGTACTTC. It encodes CAISEPLAGSTYEQYF.

The chain recombines TRBV7-9 with TRBJ1-6; 9 bases map to TRBD1. This CDR3 contains 12 residues. The V gene's germline CDR1 is SEHNR and CDR2 FQNEAQ (reference sequence). The V gene end was trimmed by 8 bases and the J gene end by 10 bases; junction bases not matched to a gene: 3. CDR3 DNA: TGTGCCAGCCGGGACAGGGAGTCACCCCTCCACTTT. This translates into CASRDRESPLHF.

In its sample, this clonotype was seen a few times. The chain has TRBV11-1 and TRBJ2-1; 12 nucleotides align to TRBD2. The CDR3 covers 21 residues. Germline CDR1 is SGHAT and CDR2 is FQDESV (reference sequence). The V segment lost 1 base and the J segment 8 bases; nucleotides outside the gene matches: 21. The CDR3 DNA follows: TGTGCCAGCAGCTTAGTAATTGTTAGAAACCCCTCGACTAGCGGGAGTTATGAGCAGTTCTTC. It translates to CASSLVIVRNPSTSGSYEQFF.

This clonotype was seen a few times. The rearrangement uses TRBV11-2 and TRBJ2-7; 10 nucleotides line up with TRBD1. Germline CDR1 reads SGHAT; CDR2 reads FQNNGV. The CDR3 runs to 15 residues. V dropped 1 base and J dropped 4; count of bases not matched to a gene: 4. CDR3 in amino acids: CASSLAGQGQYEQYF. CDR3 nucleotides: TGTGCCAGCAGCTTAGCGGGACAGGGGCAGTACGAGCAGTACTTC.

This clonotype was observed a handful of times. The chain is built from TRBV29-1 and TRBJ2-3, with 8 positions matching TRBD2. Germline CDR1 is SQVTM and CDR2 is ANQGSEA. The CDR3 runs 14 residues. Trimming took 4 bases from V and 4 from J; bases not matched to a gene: 7. CDR3 DNA: TGCAGCGTTGGCGGGGGGAGGGGGTCAGATACGCAGTATTTT. Translating it yields CSVGGGRGSDTQYF.

The chain is built from TRBV20-1 and TRBJ1-4; no clear D. Trimming removed 4 bases from V and 2 bases from J, with 8 bases in between. The CDR3 runs 13 residues. Per germline, CDR1 DFQATT and CDR2 SNEGSKA (reference sequence). CDR3 protein: CSANPITNEKLFF. CDR3 in DNA: TGCAGTGCTAACCCCATCACTAATGAAAAACTGTTTTTT.